What follows are 6 T cell receptor beta chains derived from one specimen sequenced in a study of human T cells and chemical hapten exposure listed by TCRdb under 2021. Libraries were prepared through RACE. Data came from a NextSeq 500. TCRdb reworked the public reads: Q25 trimming with fastp, MiXCR clone assembly, productive beta chains retained. Under each unique CDR3 protein, matching rows form one entry showing the most common genes and DNA. This sample holds 150,000 to 200,000 distinct CDR3 sequences; more than 25% were observed only once. Less than 3.5% of the sample belongs to the ten largest clones. In light of the paper, this sample's time point label describes: pre-sensitization, week 0. Reading the label with the study, this specimen's treatment or condition is: therapeutic diphenylcyclopropenone sensitization with weekly scalp DPC. The material was whole blood, obtained in connection with sensitization to the hapten diphenylcyclopropenone (DPC). All receptors come from a woman aged 25 to 39 with alopecia areata. Some clones in this sample may be carry-over from other donors' samples.

The CDR3 loop reads CASGRSSAKNIQYF. The CDR3 DNA follows: TGTGCCAGCGGCAGAAGCTCCGCCAAAAACATTCAGTACTTC. The chain is built from TRBV28 and TRBJ2-4, with D unresolved. Germline loops: CDR1 MDHEN, CDR2 SYDVKM. The CDR3 runs to 14 residues. Trimming shortened V by 8 bases and J by 1 base, and 12 bases separated the two germline ends.

V gene TRBV4-3 combines with J gene TRBJ2-3; TRBD2 agrees at 7 bases. V trimming: 0 bases; J trimming: 1 base; junction bases outside the gene matches: 10. Germline CDR1 is LGHNA and CDR2 is YSLEER. The CDR3 length is 18 residues. This CDR3 is CASSQELRTRTGTDTQYF. Here the CDR3 DNA reads TGCGCCAGCAGCCAAGAGCTACGGACTAGGACCGGCACAGATACGCAGTATTTT.

This clonotype occurred a few times. This chain joins TRBV10-3 and TRBJ2-7; tentative D call: TRBD2 (5 bases). This CDR3 is 15 amino acids long. Trimming pared 3 bases from V and 1 base from J, leaving 13 bases between. Germline V gene data show CDR1 as ENHRY and CDR2 as SYGVKD. In DNA, the CDR3 is TGTGCCATCAGTGATAACCGGGGTTCGTCCTACGAGCAGTACTTC. Translated: CAISDNRGSSYEQYF.

This clonotype was seen a handful of times. Here the CDR3 reads CASKGQSNQPQHF. In DNA form, the CDR3 reads TGTGCCAGCAAGGGACAGTCCAATCAGCCCCAGCATTTT. V gene TRBV28 combines with J gene TRBJ1-5, with TRBD1 matching over 7 bases. This CDR3 is 13 amino acids long. Germline lookup yields CDR1 MDHEN and CDR2 SYDVKM. V lost 7 bases and J lost 3; bases outside the gene matches: 3.

In the case of this clonotype: At one end the junction does not follow the germline gene, possibly because of a read error. The chain links TRBV27 to TRBJ1-6, with D unclear. The CDR3 sequence is 14 residues long. Germline V gives CDR1 MNHEY, CDR2 SMNVEV (reference sequence). This CDR3 is CASRTMTGNSPFHF. The CDR3 bases are TGTGCCAGCAGGACAATGACGGGGAATTCACCCTTCCACTTT.

CDR3 sequence: CASSPRDDSPLHF. In nucleotides, the CDR3 is TGTGCCAGCAGCCCCCGGGACGATTCACCCCTCCACTTT. The rearrangement joins TRBV28 to TRBJ1-6; D is perhaps TRBD1 (5 bases). Per the germline V gene, CDR1 is MDHEN and CDR2 is SYDVKM. Between the trimmed V and J ends, which lost 6 bases and 8 bases, there was a span of 11 bases. The CDR3 extends over 13 amino acids.